The next 7 T cell receptor beta chains were all read from a single sample in a study of T cells in Graves' hyperthyroidism and ophthalmopathy (dated by TCRdb to between 2018 and 2021). Libraries were prepared through multiplex PCR. The sequencing machine was an Illumina HiSeq 2000. The TCR beta CDR3 regions were amplified from RNA transcripts. For the first round of RT-PCR on the TCR CDR3, the HTBI primer set was used together with the Qiagen OneStep RT-PCR kit. Using fastp trimming at Q25 and MiXCR clonotype assembly, TCRdb reanalyzed the public sequencing data and kept in-frame beta chains. Each entry is one CDR3 protein sequence, shown with its most common DNA and genes. This sample has more than 300,000 distinct CDR3 sequences in its table, and 15% to 20% of those were observed once. The ten most abundant clones make up around a third of the sample. Sequencing was done on a sample of blood. Receptors were obtained from a young woman with Graves' hyperthyroidism that later progressed to Graves' ophthalmopathy.

The rearrangement joins TRBV11-2 to TRBJ2-3; D not certain. The CDR3 runs 14 residues. The V gene lost 1 base and the J gene lost 2 bases, with 7 bases spanning the gap. Germline CDR1 is SGHAT and CDR2 is FQNNGV. CDR3 nucleotide sequence: TGTGCCAGCAGCTTAGGGCTATACACAGATACGCAGTATTTT. Translating it yields CASSLGLYTDTQYF.

This clonotype was recorded a few times. The chain joins TRBV7-9 to TRBJ2-1, with 12 nucleotides matching TRBD2. CDR3 size: 15 residues. Trimming removed 4 bases from V and 6 bases from J; junction bases left unmatched: 4. Germline values: CDR1 SEHNR, CDR2 FQNEAQ (reference sequence). CDR3 amino acids: CASSSSGRAFNEQFF. CDR3 nucleotide sequence: TGTGCCAGCAGCTCTAGCGGGAGGGCCTTCAATGAGCAGTTCTTC.

Many counts were recorded for this clonotype. V and J are TRBV2 and TRBJ2-4, with D perhaps TRBD2 (5 bases). V gave up 10 bases and J gave up 3 bases, with 16 bases separating them. The CDR3 covers 14 residues. The germline V gene encodes CDR1 SNHLY and CDR2 FYNNEI. CDR3 sequence: CATLARVGKNIQYF. In DNA form, the CDR3 reads TGTGCCACTCTAGCAAGGGTCGGCAAAAACATTCAGTACTTC.

The rearrangement links TRBV5-1 to TRBJ2-7, with no clear D. Germline lookup yields CDR1 SGHRS and CDR2 YFSETQ. The CDR3 is 16 residues long. Between the trimmed V and J ends, which lost 4 bases and 0 bases, there was a span of 17 bases. CDR3 coding DNA: TGCGCCAGCAGCCTGATTTGGGGTACCTTCTCCTACGAGCAGTACTTC. Protein product: CASSLIWGTFSYEQYF.

This clonotype came up a few times. The DNA for the CDR3 is TGCAGTGCTAGAGATGGGGAAACGGTTCGCGGGGCGCGGATCGACGAGCAGTACTTC. Amino acid sequence: CSARDGETVRGARIDEQYF. The rearrangement links TRBV20-1 to TRBJ2-7; maybe TRBD2 (6 bases). Germline V CDR1 and CDR2: DFQATT, SNEGSKA (reference sequence). V lost 0 bases, J lost 5 bases, and 29 bases lay in between. The CDR3 consists of 19 residues.

This clonotype showed up just a few times. A much larger clone differs from this one at a single base, so this may be a read error. The V call is TRBV27, the J call TRBJ1-6; D is uncertain. Germline CDR1 reads MNHEY; CDR2 reads SMNVEV (reference sequence). This CDR3 comprises 14 residues. The CDR3 DNA is TGTGCCAGCAGTTTAAACCGTAGTAATCCACCCCTCCACTTT. Translated: CASSLNRSNPPLHF.

This clonotype came up many times. The V gene is TRBV28, the J gene TRBJ1-1; D remains unclear. CDR3 size: 14 residues. Trimming left V 3 bases short and J 6 bases short, with 14 bases between. The V gene's germline CDR1 is MDHEN and CDR2 SYDVKM. The CDR3: CASSFTPSKPEAFF. The CDR3 DNA reads TGTGCCAGCAGTTTCACCCCATCTAAACCTGAAGCTTTCTTT.